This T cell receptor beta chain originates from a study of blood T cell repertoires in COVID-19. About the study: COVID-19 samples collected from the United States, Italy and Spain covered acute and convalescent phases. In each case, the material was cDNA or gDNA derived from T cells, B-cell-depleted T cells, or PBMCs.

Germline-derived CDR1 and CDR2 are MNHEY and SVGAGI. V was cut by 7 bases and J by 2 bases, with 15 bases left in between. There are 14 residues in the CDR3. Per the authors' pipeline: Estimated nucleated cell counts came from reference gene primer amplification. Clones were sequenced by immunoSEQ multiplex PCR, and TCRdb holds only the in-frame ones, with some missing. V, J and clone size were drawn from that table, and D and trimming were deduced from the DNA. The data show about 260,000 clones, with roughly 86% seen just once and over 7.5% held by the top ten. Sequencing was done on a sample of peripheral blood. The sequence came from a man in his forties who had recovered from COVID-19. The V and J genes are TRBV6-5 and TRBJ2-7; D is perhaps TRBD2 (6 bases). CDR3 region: CASTRGSGPYEQYF. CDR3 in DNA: TGTGCCAGCACCCGGGGTAGCGGCCCCTACGAGCAGTACTTC.